Presented here are 9 T cell receptor beta chains from one specimen sequenced in a study of T cells in tuberculosis. Only in-frame clones appear in the TCRdb table, and some are missing; sequencing was by immunoSEQ multiplex PCR. This sample has 35,000 to 50,000 clones, with less than 95% found just once. Sequencing was carried out using PBMCs. The source is a donor between 10 and 29 years old with latent tuberculosis or without tuberculosis infection. Some clones in this sample may be carry-over from other donors' samples.

V usage is TRBV7-2 and J usage is TRBJ2-2; D is perhaps TRBD2 (5 bases). The CDR3 consists of 13 residues. V lost 4 bases and J 8 bases, leaving 11 bases between the germline ends. The germline V gene encodes CDR1 SGHTA and CDR2 FQGNSA. CDR3 sequence (DNA): TGTGCCAGCAGCTATGCCCCGGGAGGGGAGCTGTTTTTT. Translated, it gives CASSYAPGGELFF.

This sequence joins TRBV19 and TRBJ2-5, with 9 bases identical to TRBD1. The CDR3 has 16 amino acids. The V gene's germline CDR1 is LNHDA and CDR2 SQIVND (reference sequence). V shed 5 bases and J 0 bases; nucleotides not matched to a gene: 7. CDR3 region: CASSRPDRGDQETQYF. CDR3 in DNA: TGTGCCAGTAGTCGGCCGGACAGGGGCGACCAAGAGACCCAGTACTTC.

The chain links TRBV4-3 to TRBJ2-1, with a tentative D call TRBD2 (6 bases). Germline assignment: CDR1 LGHNA and CDR2 YSLEER. The length of the CDR3 is 15 residues. Trimming removed 4 bases from V and 5 bases from J, with 15 bases in between. CDR3 DNA: TGCGCCAGCAGCCTCCTCCGGGGGAACAACAATGAGCAGTTCTTC. The encoded protein is CASSLLRGNNNEQFF.

The chain employs TRBV30 and TRBJ1-3, with 7 bases identical to TRBD1. V was pared by 0 bases and J by 0 bases, with 8 bases of the junction left unmatched. Germline values: CDR1 GTSNPN, CDR2 SVGIG (reference sequence). The CDR3 is 17 amino acids. The CDR3 spells CAWSVGGHGASGNTIYF. The CDR3 coding sequence is TGTGCCTGGAGTGTAGGGGGCCACGGGGCCTCTGGAAACACCATATATTTT.

The chain carries TRBV29-1 and TRBJ2-2, with 9 bases matching TRBD2. The CDR3 consists of 14 residues. CDR1 SQVTM and CDR2 ANQGSEA come from the germline V gene. V trimming: 4 bases; J trimming: 7 bases; junction bases outside the gene matches: 7. CDR3 amino acids: CSVVAGGRHGELFF. CDR3 bases: TGCAGCGTTGTGGCGGGAGGGCGGCACGGGGAGCTGTTTTTT.

This clone was detected only a few times. The chain is built from TRBV9 and TRBJ2-2; 12 bases match TRBD2. CDR3 size: 14 residues. The V gene end was trimmed by 7 bases and the J gene end by 6 bases; junction bases not matched to a gene: 4. The germline V gene has CDR1 SGDLS and CDR2 YYNGEE. This CDR3 reads CASETSGSSGELFF. The CDR3 nucleotides read TGTGCCAGCGAGACTAGCGGGAGTTCCGGGGAGCTGTTTTTT.

The rearrangement links TRBV15 to TRBJ2-1; a weak D match, TRBD1 (5 bases). This CDR3 is 14 amino acids long. Germline V gene data show CDR1 as LNHNV and CDR2 as YYDKDF (reference sequence). Trimming shortened V by 8 bases and J by 4 bases, and 15 bases separated the two germline ends. This CDR3 is CATRQGRTYNEQFF. CDR3 DNA sequence: TGTGCCACCCGGCAGGGAAGAACGTACAATGAGCAGTTCTTC.

V is TRBV7-6 and J is TRBJ2-1; 8 bases agree with TRBD2. Germline V gene sequence: CDR1 SGHVS, CDR2 FNYEAQ. This CDR3 contains 18 residues. J gave up 4 bases and V 3 bases, and 14 bases lay outside the gene matches. The CDR3 protein is CASSFGGGRTTLYNEQFF. CDR3 sequence (DNA): TGTGCCAGCAGCTTTGGGGGCGGGAGGACTACGCTATACAATGAGCAGTTCTTC.

The chain recombines TRBV4-1 with TRBJ1-4, with 11 bases lining up with TRBD1. In germline, CDR1 is MGHRA, CDR2 YSYEKL. V was pared by 4 bases and J by 4 bases, with 8 bases of the junction left unmatched. CDR3 length: 17 residues. The DNA of the CDR3 is TGCGCCAGCAGCCCGACCGGGACAGGGGGTGGTAATGAAAAACTGTTTTTT. Its translation: CASSPTGTGGGNEKLFF.